A single sample is the source of the 2 T cell receptor beta chains below, sequenced in a study of siplizumab effects on memory and regulatory T cells. The method was immunoSEQ multiplex PCR; TCRdb's version includes in-frame clones alone and lacks a portion of them. Here the sample spans tens of thousands of clones, 95% to 98% being singletons. The sequenced sample was naive CD8+ T cells sorted from blood. The receptors originated from a human donor in good health.

This chain links TRBV4-1 with TRBJ1-2, with 10 nucleotides matching TRBD1. The CDR3 totals 14 residues. Germline assignment: CDR1 MGHRA and CDR2 YSYEKL. V was clipped by 0 bases and J by 10 bases; unmatched bases: 5. The CDR3 spells CASSQDRTGGFYTF. DNA for the CDR3: TGCGCCAGCAGCCAAGACCGGACAGGGGGTTTCTACACCTTC.

This rearrangement joins TRBV27 to TRBJ1-5; 7 bases fit TRBD1. Germline trimming cut 2 bases from V and 3 bases from J; bases unmatched to any gene: 4. Germline V gene data show CDR1 as MNHEY and CDR2 as SMNVEV (reference sequence). This CDR3 is built from 15 residues. CDR3 residues: CASSLGRGINQPQHF. The CDR3 DNA is TGTGCCAGCAGTTTAGGCAGGGGGATCAATCAGCCCCAGCATTTT.